The 8 T cell receptor beta chains listed next were all sequenced from one sample in a study of PD-1 blockade in classical Hodgkin lymphoma. The time point denotes: cycle 4 day 1 (C4D1), after more than five weeks of nivolumab. All patients experienced relapse after autologous stem cell transplantation, and brentuximab vedotin exposure was variable. The assay was immunoSEQ multiplex PCR, and TCRdb's table has in-frame clones only and misses some. Counted here are fewer than 100,000 clones, approximately 94% occurring once; the ten biggest clones make up 1.5% to 2.5%. Sequenced here: peripheral blood mononuclear cells (PBMCs), sampled before the fourth cycle of nivolumab. These receptors all come from a human donor with classical Hodgkin lymphoma.

This clone was found once. This chain connects TRBV7-3 to TRBJ2-5, with 7 nucleotides matching TRBD1. V gave up 4 bases and J gave up 5 bases; unmatched junction bases: 10. This CDR3 is built from 15 residues. CDR1 is SGHTA, CDR2 FQGTGA, per germline. CDR3 coding DNA: TGTGCCAGCAGCTCACCGGGACAGCGAGGGGAGACCCAGTACTTC. Its translation: CASSSPGQRGETQYF.

This chain connects TRBV28 to TRBJ1-5; no reliable D call. This CDR3 region has 15 residues. Germline V CDR1 and CDR2: MDHEN, SYDVKM. V was clipped by 6 bases and J by 4 bases, with 16 bases between them. The CDR3, as DNA: TGTGCCAGCAGGTACTCTAGGACGGTAAATCAGCCCCAGCATTTT. This translates into CASRYSRTVNQPQHF.

The chain recombines TRBV9 with TRBJ2-1; D perhaps matches TRBD2 (6 bases). CDR3 length: 15 residues. Per germline, CDR1 SGDLS and CDR2 YYNGEE. Deletions cut 1 base from V and 4 bases from J, with 12 bases between. CDR3 in amino acids: CASSVRRVGYNEQFF. CDR3 nucleotides: TGTGCCAGCAGCGTAAGGAGGGTCGGTTACAATGAGCAGTTCTTC.

This rearrangement joins TRBV7-2 to TRBJ2-7; a possible D gene is TRBD2 (6 bases). Trimming pared 5 bases from V and 6 bases from J, leaving 11 bases between. CDR1 and CDR2 from the germline V gene are SGHTA and FQGNSA. The CDR3 consists of 12 residues. Here the CDR3 DNA reads TGTGCCAGCAGCCCGACTAGTGGCGAGCAGTACTTC. This gives the protein CASSPTSGEQYF. The complete variable domain, with remaining parts taken from reference TRBV7-2 and TRBJ2-7, reads GAGVSQSPSNKVTEKGKDVELRCDPISGHTALYWYRQSLGQGLEFLIYFQGNSAPDKSGLPSDRFSAERTGGSVSTLTIQRTQQEDSAVYLCASSPTSGEQYFGPGTRLTVT.

This rearrangement joins TRBV19 to TRBJ2-3; the match to TRBD1 covers 9 bases. Germline assignment: CDR1 LNHDA and CDR2 SQIVND (reference sequence). Losses at the gene ends were 6 bases for V and 2 bases for J; bases not matched to a gene: 3. The CDR3 runs 14 residues. CDR3 nucleotide sequence: TGTGCCAGTAGCGGACAGGGGTACACAGATACGCAGTATTTT. Its protein is CASSGQGYTDTQYF.

This chain connects TRBV7-6 to TRBJ1-4, with TRBD1 as a possible D gene (5 bases). Germline V gene lookup returns CDR1 SGHVS and CDR2 FNYEAQ. This CDR3 contains 15 residues. V dropped 5 bases and J dropped 3 bases, with 13 bases sitting between them. CDR3: CASSPRGKSNEKLFF. In nucleotides, the CDR3 is TGTGCCAGCAGCCCTCGGGGGAAATCTAATGAAAAACTGTTTTTT.

This clone has only one observation. Written as DNA, the CDR3 is TGTGCCATCAGCGGGTCCGTGACGAGGGGGGAGACCCAGTACTTC. Its translation is CAISGSVTRGETQYF. The chain joins TRBV10-3 to TRBJ2-5, with D tentatively TRBD1 (6 bases). V was clipped by 6 bases and J by 5 bases, with 19 bases between them. Per germline, CDR1 ENHRY and CDR2 SYGVKD. The CDR3 is made up of 15 amino acids.

This clone was detected once. This chain uses TRBV12-5 with TRBJ2-5; no definite D call. The J call may be wrong; the DNA end is better matched by TRBJ2-7. The CDR3 spans 12 residues. Germline V gene data show CDR1 as LGHNT and CDR2 as FRNRAP. CDR3 nucleotides: TGTGCTAGTGGTTTGGCCGTCTACGAGCAGTACTTC. It is translated as CASGLAVYEQYF.